A selection of T cell receptor beta chains follows, all from one sample in a study of blood T cell repertoires in COVID-19. Libraries were prepared by immunoSEQ multiplex PCR; TCRdb keeps only in-frame clonotypes and omits some of them. The repertoire consists of 200,000 to 300,000 clones, with roughly 86% occurring once and the leading ten covering roughly 5.6%. The sample comprised peripheral blood. The receptors here all came from a woman aged 60-75 years with COVID-19, enrolled during active disease. Each CDR3 is given with its conserved first and last residue. The D gene is left open where the match is weak. A row's size may be missing; if present it is once, few, many or a size class.

NA	TRBJ2-3	TRBV7-8	NA	TGTGCCAGCAGCCCTAGGGGGGATACGCAGTATTTT	CASSPRGDTQYF
NA	TRBJ2-7	TRBV6-2/TRBV6-3	NA	TGTGCCAGCAGTTATCGGCTAGCCTCGAGCTACGAGCAGTACTTC	CASSYRLASSYEQYF
NA	TRBJ1-3	TRBV10-2	NA	TGCGCCAGCAGTGAGGGGGCAGGGTCAAGAGGAAACACCATATATTTT	CASSEGAGSRGNTIYF
NA	TRBJ1-3	TRBV6-7	NA	TGTGCCAGCAGTGCCCTCCCCCCAGGGTCTGGAAACACCATATATTTT	CASSALPPGSGNTIYF
NA	TRBJ1-5	TRBV7-8	NA	TGTGCCAGCAGCTTAGGGCACGGGAGTCAGCCCCAGCATTTT	CASSLGHGSQPQHF
NA	TRBJ1-1	TRBV3-1/TRBV3-2	NA	TGTGCCAGCAGCCGCGGGGGTCCACGGAACACTGAAGCTTTCTTT	CASSRGGPRNTEAFF
NA	TRBJ2-7	TRBV4-3	NA	TGCGCCAGCAGCCAAACCTTTGGACAACTAAACTACGAGCAGTACTTC	CASSQTFGQLNYEQYF
NA	TRBJ1-2	TRBV30	TRBD1	TGTGCCTGGAAGGGACAGGGCGACTATGGCTACACCTTC	CAWKGQGDYGYTF
NA	TRBJ2-2	TRBV6-6	NA	TGTGCCAGCAGTTACTCGGTAGCGGCTAACACCGGGGAGCTGTTTTTT	CASSYSVAANTGELFF
NA	TRBJ2-2	TRBV6-1	TRBD2	TGTGCCAGCAGTGAAGCCGGGACTAGCGGTACCGGGGAGCTGTTTTTT	CASSEAGTSGTGELFF
NA	TRBJ1-5	TRBV20-1	NA	TGCAGTGCTAGTCCGAGGGCTGGCAATCAGCCCCAGCATTTT	CSASPRAGNQPQHF
NA	TRBJ2-3	TRBV27	TRBD2	TGTGCCAGCAGTAGCGGGAGAAAGGGTACGCAGTATTTT	CASSSGRKGTQYF
once	TRBJ1-1	TRBV28	NA	TGTGCCAGCAGTCATTTCCAAAACACTGAAGCTTTCTTT	CASSHFQNTEAFF
few	TRBJ1-2	TRBV19	NA	TGTGCCAGTAGTACCCGGGGAGCAATTAACTATGGCTACACCTTC	CASSTRGAINYGYTF
once	TRBJ1-5	TRBV5-1	NA	TGCGCCAGCAGCTTAACAGGGTATAGCAATCAGCCCCAGCATTTT	CASSLTGYSNQPQHF
NA	TRBJ2-1	TRBV7-2	TRBD2	TGTGCCAGCAGCTTAGCGTTTAGCGGGTTATACAATGAGCAGTTCTTC	CASSLAFSGLYNEQFF
NA	TRBJ2-7	TRBV5-5	NA	TGTGCCAGCAGCATTCCGGGGTTCTACGAGCAGTACTTC	CASSIPGFYEQYF
NA	TRBJ2-2	TRBV6-5	NA	TGTGCCAGCTTGTCCCAGGGCGACACCGGGGAGCTGTTTTTT	CASLSQGDTGELFF
once	TRBJ2-3	TRBV30	NA	TGTGCCTGGAACAAATTCCCAGATACGCAGTATTTT	CAWNKFPDTQYF
NA	TRBJ2-3	TRBV7-3	TRBD2	TGTGCCAGCAGCTTATATGGGGGAGGGCCGCAGGATACGCAGTATTTT	CASSLYGGGPQDTQYF
NA	TRBJ2-1	TRBV6-1	NA	TGTGCCAGCAGTGAAGCATTGCCTAGCTACAATGAGCAGTTCTTC	CASSEALPSYNEQFF
NA	TRBJ1-4	TRBV4-1	NA	TGCGCCAGCAGCCCGAGTCATTGGGAAAAACTGTTTTTT	CASSPSHWEKLFF
NA	TRBJ2-1	TRBV14	TRBD2	TGTGCCAGCAGACGCCTAGCGGGGGGTGGGGAGCAGTTCTTC	CASRRLAGGGEQFF
NA	TRBJ2-7	TRBV12-3/TRBV12-4	NA	TGTGCCAGCAGCAGAGGGGGGGAATACGAGCAGTACTTC	CASSRGGEYEQYF
NA	TRBJ1-5	TRBV6-5	NA	TGTGCCAGCAAGGGAGGCGGGGGCAATCAGCCCCAGCATTTT	CASKGGGGNQPQHF
NA	TRBJ1-2	TRBV2	TRBD1	TGTGCCAGTAACCTCCGGGACAGGGGAGACTATGGCTACACCTTC	CASNLRDRGDYGYTF
NA	TRBJ2-7	TRBV19	TRBD1	TGTGCCAGTAGCCTAGGACAGGGTCAAATCTACGAGCAGTACTTC	CASSLGQGQIYEQYF
few	TRBJ1-1	TRBV7-6	NA	TGTGCCAGCAGCTTAGCCCCCGGGGGGAACACTGAAGCTTTCTTT	CASSLAPGGNTEAFF
NA	TRBJ1-4	TRBV19	TRBD1	TGTGCCAGTAGTATAGGGGGACAGGTTAATGAAAAACTGTTTTTT	CASSIGGQVNEKLFF
once	TRBJ2-1	TRBV28	NA	TGTGCCAGCACAAAGCTAAGCTCCTACAATGAGCAGTTCTTC	CASTKLSSYNEQFF
NA	TRBJ2-5	TRBV5-1	NA	TGCGCCAGCAGCTTGGAAGGGAGAGAGACCCAGTACTTC	CASSLEGRETQYF
NA	TRBJ2-1	TRBV7-2	TRBD2	TGTGCCAGCAGCCCAACAGCGGGAGTAGCGAGTGAGCAGTTCTTC	CASSPTAGVASEQFF
once	TRBJ2-3	TRBV2	TRBD1	TGTGCCAGCAAGCGGGACCGGGACAGGGCCACAGATACGCAGTATTTT	CASKRDRDRATDTQYF
NA	TRBJ1-5	TRBV28	TRBD1	TGTGCCAGCAGTCCGAGGACAGGCCGCAATCAGCCCCAGCATTTT	CASSPRTGRNQPQHF
NA	TRBJ2-7	TRBV12-3/TRBV12-4	TRBD1	TGTGCCAGCAGCCAGGGGGCTGGAGACGAGCAGTACTTC	CASSQGAGDEQYF
NA	TRBJ2-3	TRBV6-6	NA	TGTGCCAGCAGTTATAGGGCTAGCGGCACAGATACGCAGTATTTT	CASSYRASGTDTQYF
NA	TRBJ2-7	TRBV29-1	TRBD2	TGCAGCGTTGGAGACAGGGGGACTAGCGGGAGTTACGAGCAGTACTTC	CSVGDRGTSGSYEQYF
once	TRBJ1-3	TRBV28	NA	TGTGCCAGCAGGCGACAGTCTGGAAACACCATATATTTT	CASRRQSGNTIYF
NA	TRBJ1-2	TRBV6-6	TRBD1	TGTGCCAGCAGTTTATCCGGACAGGGGGCAAGGGGCTACACCTTC	CASSLSGQGARGYTF
NA	TRBJ2-7	TRBV30	TRBD1	TGTGCCTGGAGGAGGGACAGGGCGAGGGGCTACGAGCAGTACTTC	CAWRRDRARGYEQYF
NA	TRBJ2-3	TRBV5-4	TRBD1	TGTGCCAGCAGCTTGTTCGGACAGGACCAACGTGCCACAGATACGCAGTATTTT	CASSLFGQDQRATDTQYF
NA	TRBJ1-1	TRBV5-1	TRBD1	TGCGCCAGCACCAGGACAGGGACCATGAACACTGAAGCTTTCTTT	CASTRTGTMNTEAFF
NA	TRBJ2-3	TRBV7-3	TRBD1	TGTGCCAGCAGCCTTCTCCCACGGGACAGGTCCTATACGCAGTATTTT	CASSLLPRDRSYTQYF
few	TRBJ1-4	TRBV5-1	TRBD1	TGCGCCAGCAGCAGGGGGCGCGATGAAAAACTGTTTTTT	CASSRGRDEKLFF
NA	TRBJ2-7	TRBV7-3	TRBD1	TGTGCCAGCAGTCGACAGGGTGGCTACGAGCAGTACTTC	CASSRQGGYEQYF
NA	TRBJ1-1	TRBV13	TRBD1	TGTGCCAGCAGCCCTGAGGGGGCGGGTACTGAAGCTTTCTTT	CASSPEGAGTEAFF
NA	TRBJ1-6	TRBV7-3	NA	TGTGCCAGCAGCTTAACGGGAAGGGGTCTAGGCTCACCCCTCCACTTT	CASSLTGRGLGSPLHF
NA	TRBJ2-5	TRBV29-1	NA	TGCAGCGTTGCCCCGGGGACACTCCAAGAGACCCAGTACTTC	CSVAPGTLQETQYF